A selection of T cell receptor beta chains follows, all from one sample in a study of blood T cell repertoires in COVID-19. Libraries were prepared by immunoSEQ multiplex PCR; TCRdb keeps only in-frame clonotypes and omits some of them. The sample holds 180,000 or so clones; over 75% are singletons and the top ten take roughly 1.2%. The source material was PBMCs or T cells enriched from blood (not recorded which). The origin of the receptors is a human donor with acute COVID-19. The donor label of this sample is uncertain. The CDR3 runs from the conserved cysteine through the conserved F or W. A D gene is named only where the DNA matches it firmly. Clone sizes are given selectively: once, few, many, or a class where the clone is expanded.

abundance	d_gene	v_gene	j_gene	CDR3aa	CDR3nt
.	.	TRBV30	TRBJ1-4	CAWSVGGNREKLFF	TGTGCCTGGAGTGTGGGCGGGAACCGTGAAAAACTGTTTTTT
once	TRBD2	TRBV9	TRBJ2-5	CASSVPGGTQYF	TGTGCCAGCAGCGTCCCGGGGGGGACCCAGTACTTC
.	TRBD1	TRBV11-3	TRBJ2-1	CASSQRQGGNEQFF	TGTGCCAGCAGCCAGAGACAGGGCGGCAATGAGCAGTTCTTC
.	TRBD1	TRBV19	TRBJ1-1	CASKGAGDLPEAFF	TGTGCCAGTAAGGGGGCAGGCGATTTGCCTGAAGCTTTCTTT
few	TRBD1	TRBV27	TRBJ2-1	CASSLTGGSYNEQFF	TGTGCCAGCAGTCTGACAGGGGGCTCCTACAATGAGCAGTTCTTC
.	.	TRBV30	TRBJ2-7	CAWSLGGGYYEQYF	TGTGCCTGGAGCTTGGGCGGGGGCTACTACGAGCAGTACTTC
.	.	TRBV27	TRBJ2-1	CASSRGTFEFF	TGTGCCAGCAGCCGAGGAACGTTCGAGTTCTTC
.	TRBD1	TRBV29-1	TRBJ1-1	CSVRDRVEAFF	TGCAGCGTCCGAGACAGGGTCGAAGCTTTCTTT
.	TRBD1	TRBV7-2	TRBJ2-1	CASSLRGTGYYNEQFF	TGTGCCAGCAGCTTGAGGGGGACAGGGTACTACAATGAGCAGTTCTTC
.	.	TRBV18	TRBJ1-1	CASSPGKTAFF	TGTGCCAGCTCACCCGGTAAAACGGCTTTCTTT
once	.	TRBV24-1	TRBJ1-2	CATSDFRDGYTF	TGTGCCACCAGTGATTTTCGGGATGGCTACACCTTC
.	.	TRBV6-6	TRBJ1-6	CASSRTNYNSPLHF	TGTGCCAGCAGCCGGACAAACTATAATTCACCCCTCCACTTT
few	TRBD1	TRBV10-1	TRBJ2-7	CASSRSGGIDSYEQYF	TGCGCCAGCAGTCGATCAGGGGGAATAGATTCCTACGAGCAGTACTTC
.	TRBD1	TRBV6-5	TRBJ1-4	CASSYSGQGRGEKLFF	TGTGCCAGCAGTTACTCGGGACAGGGGAGAGGTGAAAAACTGTTTTTT
.	TRBD1	TRBV10-3	TRBJ2-5	CAISVTGGETQYF	TGTGCCATCAGTGTGACAGGGGGAGAGACCCAGTACTTC
.	TRBD1	TRBV29-1	TRBJ1-2	CSGGTGRDYGYTF	TGCAGCGGGGGGACAGGGCGGGACTATGGCTACACCTTC
.	TRBD1	TRBV27	TRBJ1-2	CASSTGAIDGYTF	TGTGCCAGCAGCACAGGGGCCATCGACGGCTACACCTTC
.	TRBD1	TRBV29-1	TRBJ1-1	CSVGPGTGVGTEAFF	TGCAGCGTTGGACCCGGGACAGGGGTGGGGACTGAAGCTTTCTTT
.	.	TRBV5-4	TRBJ1-1	CASSNAVGASAEAFF	TGTGCCAGCAGCAACGCCGTGGGGGCGTCCGCTGAAGCTTTCTTT
.	.	TRBV21-1	TRBJ2-5	CASSKAREQETQYF	TGTGCCAGCAGCAAAGCGCGAGAGCAAGAGACCCAGTACTTC
.	.	TRBV4-2	TRBJ2-5	CASSQDPHRVQETQYF	TGTGCCAGCAGCCAAGACCCACACAGGGTTCAAGAGACCCAGTACTTC
.	.	TRBV19	TRBJ1-2	CASSNSDSPYGYTF	TGTGCCAGTAGTAACTCGGACAGCCCCTATGGCTACACCTTC
once	TRBD1	TRBV2	TRBJ1-1	CASREQGGVAFF	TGTGCCAGCAGGGAACAGGGGGGAGTAGCTTTCTTT
.	TRBD2	TRBV3-1/TRBV3-2	TRBJ2-2	CASSQDRAGGPGELFF	TGTGCCAGCAGCCAAGATAGAGCGGGGGGGCCCGGGGAGCTGTTTTTT
once	.	TRBV19	TRBJ1-4	CASTPRRQINEKLFF	TGTGCCAGTACCCCAAGGCGGCAGATTAATGAAAAACTGTTTTTT
.	.	TRBV27	TRBJ2-3	CASSLSGTDTQYF	TGTGCCAGCAGTTTATCCGGCACAGATACGCAGTATTTT
once	TRBD1	TRBV9	TRBJ2-1	CASSVGVTGGAPSYNEQFF	TGTGCCAGCAGCGTAGGAGTGACAGGGGGCGCCCCCTCCTACAATGAGCAGTTCTTC
.	.	TRBV6-6	TRBJ1-3	CASSSSPGNTIYF	TGTGCCAGCAGTTCTAGTCCTGGAAACACCATATATTTT
.	.	TRBV18	TRBJ2-1	CASSPLSVTYNEQFF	TGTGCCAGCTCACCCCTAAGTGTTACCTACAATGAGCAGTTCTTC
.	.	TRBV6-5	TRBJ1-2	CASSQGPEGYTF	TGTGCCAGCAGCCAGGGCCCGGAAGGCTACACCTTC
.	.	TRBV30	TRBJ1-5	CAWSQGTQPQHF	TGTGCCTGGAGTCAAGGGACACAGCCCCAGCATTTT
once	TRBD2	TRBV30	TRBJ2-5	CAWSVLAGRQTQYF	TGTGCCTGGAGTGTACTAGCGGGGCGGCAGACCCAGTACTTC
.	TRBD2	TRBV2	TRBJ2-7	CASSEGGSTYEQYF	TGTGCCAGCAGTGAAGGCGGGAGCACCTACGAGCAGTACTTC
.	.	TRBV7-2	TRBJ2-2	CASSFDAGTYTGELFF	TGTGCCAGCAGCTTCGATGCCGGGACTTACACCGGGGAGCTGTTTTTT
.	TRBD1	TRBV3-1/TRBV3-2	TRBJ2-1	CASSSGQGATNEQFF	TGTGCCAGCAGCTCGGGACAGGGGGCAACGAATGAGCAGTTCTTC
.	TRBD1	TRBV9	TRBJ2-2	CASTPGQGAGELFF	TGTGCCAGCACCCCGGGACAGGGAGCCGGGGAGCTGTTTTTT
.	.	TRBV7-2	TRBJ2-5	CASSRRGQKEIGETQYF	TGTGCCAGCAGCCGGAGGGGACAGAAAGAGATCGGAGAGACCCAGTACTTC